Sequencing of this TCR beta chain was carried out in a study of cytomegalovirus exposure and HLA in healthy donors. This CDR3 contains 14 residues. V lost 2 bases, J lost 7 bases, and 13 bases lay in between. Per the germline V gene, CDR1 is PRHDT and CDR2 is FYEKMQ (reference sequence). Researchers ran the PCR with 60 Vbeta and 13 Jbeta primers. Using immunoSEQ multiplex PCR, the repertoire was profiled, and TCRdb retains in-frame clones only, with some absent. The table lists about 160,000 clones, 80% to 90% of them singletons. A few counts support this clone. J is TRBJ2-3 and V is TRBV13; D not certain. The receptor comes from a man aged 18-30 years in good health and CMV-seronegative. The specimen was PBMCs. CDR3 protein: CASSLTLVSHTQYF. CDR3 nucleotides: TGTGCCAGCAGCTTAACCCTAGTAAGTCATACGCAGTATTTT.